This T cell receptor beta chain was observed in a study of long-term antiretroviral therapy in people with HIV. Assay version v3.0 of immunoSEQ was used, and it was run at survey level. TCRdb keeps only in-frame clones here, not all; method: immunoSEQ multiplex PCR. The repertoire consists of over 8,500 clones, with around 77% occurring once and the leading ten covering about 15%. General study results and limits: Nothing was known about ART adherence, viral resistance or changes in therapy.

Comments on this clone: The antigen is not known.

With 0 bases clipped from V and 12 bases from J, the junction kept 5 bases outside the gene matches. Looked up from germline, CDR1 is LNHDA and CDR2 is SQIVND (reference sequence). The CDR3 loop spans 14 amino acids. The J gene is TRBJ2-6, the V gene TRBV19, with 7 bases identical to TRBD1. Sequencing was performed on unsorted PBMCs, taken 0.4 years before starting antiretroviral therapy. This TCR came from a man aged 30-40 years with HIV. The CDR3 here is CASSIDGQALVLTF. The CDR3 region has the DNA TGTGCCAGTAGTATAGACGGACAGGCCCTCGTCCTGACTTTC.